These 5 T cell receptor beta chains were sequenced from one sample in a study of blood T cell repertoires in COVID-19. The table came from immunoSEQ multiplex PCR; TCRdb's copy has only in-frame clones and leaves some out. Here the sample spans tens of thousands of clones, 87% being singletons. Material: peripheral blood. These TCRs come from a man in his sixties with acute or convalescent COVID-19.

The V and J genes are TRBV2 and TRBJ1-1; 8 bases align to TRBD1. Germline V gene lookup returns CDR1 SNHLY and CDR2 FYNNEI. V was clipped by 6 bases and J by 4 bases; unmatched bases: 7. CDR3 length: 14 residues. The CDR3 spells CASRTGQETTEAFF. The CDR3 bases are TGTGCCAGCAGAACGGGACAGGAGACCACTGAAGCTTTCTTT.

The chain's CDR3 is CAWGQVGSGYTF. In DNA, the CDR3 is TGTGCCTGGGGACAGGTGGGGAGTGGCTACACCTTC. This chain uses TRBV30 with TRBJ1-2, with TRBD1 matching 7 bases. The J segment lost 7 bases and the V segment lost 5 bases, leaving 7 bases of the junction unmatched. Per germline, CDR1 GTSNPN and CDR2 SVGIG (reference sequence). This CDR3 is built from 12 residues.

The V gene is TRBV4-1, the J gene TRBJ2-3; D possibly corresponds to TRBD2 (5 bases). The CDR3 runs to 15 residues. With 1 base removed from V and 1 base from J, the gap between germline ends came to 9 bases. Germline-derived CDR1 and CDR2 are MGHRA and YSYEKL. This CDR3 is CASSQGTPGTDTQYF. CDR3 sequence (DNA): TGCGCCAGCAGCCAAGGGACTCCAGGCACAGATACGCAGTATTTT.

V is TRBV12-3 or TRBV12-4 and J is TRBJ1-6; D is unresolved. Trimming cost V 9 bases and J 10 bases, with 16 bases left between them. This CDR3 comprises 13 residues. The CDR3 bases are TGTGCCAGTCGGCAGGCCGTCCGATCACCCCTCCACTTT. Translation gives CASRQAVRSPLHF.

The J gene is TRBJ1-2, the V gene TRBV7-2; D gene ambiguous. In germline, CDR1 is SGHTA, CDR2 FQGNSA. V lost 1 base, J lost 7 bases, and 13 bases lay in between. The CDR3 spans 14 residues. The CDR3 DNA reads as TGTGCCAGCAGCTTAGGTGGGTCGTCGGGTGGCTACACCTTC. It translates to CASSLGGSSGGYTF.